Detailed here is one T cell receptor beta chain. The data are from a study of T cell changes during pregnancy in multiple sclerosis. The assay was immunoSEQ multiplex PCR, and TCRdb's table has in-frame clones only and misses some. Here the sample spans tens of thousands of clones, roughly 93% being singletons. Sequenced material: peripheral blood, taken in the first trimester of pregnancy. This clonotype was sampled from a female donor with multiple sclerosis, enrolled in a pregnancy study.

CDR3 nucleotide sequence: TGTGCCAGCAGCTTGGGCGTAGGGACAGGGGAAGGGGAGCAGTTCTTC. It encodes CASSLGVGTGEGEQFF. The V call is TRBV5-5, the J call TRBJ2-1; 10 bases agree with TRBD1. CDR1 and CDR2 from the germline V gene are SGHKS and YYEKEE (reference sequence). The length of the CDR3 is 16 residues. The J segment lost 10 bases and the V segment lost 0 bases, leaving 10 bases of the junction unmatched.